This T cell receptor beta chain appears in the sequencing data of a study of T cell responses to AZD1222 COVID-19 vaccine. Broader study findings: Possibly, clonal diversity was underestimated; donors were largely white British and included more females.

This table comes from immunoSEQ multiplex PCR, and its TCRdb copy is limited to in-frame clones, with some not included. The sample lists around 160,000 clones; about 90% were seen once. CDR1 SGDLS and CDR2 YYNGEE come from the germline V gene. CDR3 length equals 15 residues. As concerns this clone: Its matching antigen is unknown. One junction end does not reproduce the germline sequence, and a read error may be involved.

Second-dose intervals of approximately 4 or approximately 12 weeks were pooled. The clonotype originates from an adult who received the AZD1222 COVID-19 vaccine. This chain connects TRBV9 to TRBJ2-1; no clear D. Sample: peripheral blood, taken 28 days after the second AZD1222 dose. For the CDR3, the DNA is TGTGCCTGCAGCGTAGAAGCCGACACCTACAATGAGCAGTTCTTC. It translates to CACSVEADTYNEQFF.